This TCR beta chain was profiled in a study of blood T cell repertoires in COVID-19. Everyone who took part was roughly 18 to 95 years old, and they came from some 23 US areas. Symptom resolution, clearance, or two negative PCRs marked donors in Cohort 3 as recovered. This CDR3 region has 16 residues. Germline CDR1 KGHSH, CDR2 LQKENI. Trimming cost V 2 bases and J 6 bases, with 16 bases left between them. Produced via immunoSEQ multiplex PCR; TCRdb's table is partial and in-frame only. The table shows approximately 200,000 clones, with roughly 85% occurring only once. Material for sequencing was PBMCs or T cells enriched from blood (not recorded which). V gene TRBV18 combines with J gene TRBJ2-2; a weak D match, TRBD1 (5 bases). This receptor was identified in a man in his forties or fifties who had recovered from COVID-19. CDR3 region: CASSPFGAGVPGELFF. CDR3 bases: TGTGCCAGCTCACCATTTGGGGCTGGAGTCCCCGGGGAGCTGTTTTTT.